The clone carrying this T cell receptor beta chain was detected only once. This sample was included in a study of blood T cell repertoires in COVID-19. At the level of the study: Samples taken during acute and convalescent COVID-19 were collected in the United States, Italy and Spain. Sample material is recorded as cDNA or gDNA derived from T cells, B-cell-depleted T cells, or PBMCs.

CDR1 is MGHDK and CDR2 is SYGVNS in the germline V gene. J lost 3 bases, V lost 2 bases, and 5 bases had no gene match. The CDR3 loop spans 16 amino acids. Original processing notes: By means of reference gene primer amplification, nucleated cell counts were estimated. Assay used: immunoSEQ multiplex PCR; TCRdb lists only in-frame clones, some missing. The D gene and trimming were derived from the DNA, and the V and J assignments and clone size from that table. Of 180,000 or so clones listed, roughly 88% were seen once; the top ten hold approximately 9.9%. The sequence came from a human donor with active or convalescent COVID-19. The donor label of this sample is uncertain. Sequencing was done on a sample of peripheral blood. This chain links TRBV25-1 with TRBJ2-1; TRBD1 matches 9 bases. The chain's CDR3 is CASSEIRDRVYNEQFF. For the CDR3, the DNA is TGTGCCAGCAGTGAAATAAGGGACAGGGTCTACAATGAGCAGTTCTTC.